This T cell receptor beta chain appears in the sequencing data of a study of identical twins. Trimming stripped 8 bases from V and 5 bases from J, with 21 bases between. The V gene's germline CDR1 is SQVTM and CDR2 ANQGSEA. This CDR3 is 14 amino acids long. Study-wide findings and caveats: Out-of-frame alpha sequences shared by twins showed excess low generation probability. The authors drew conclusions from cross-sectional statistical analysis rather than following the same donors. The presence of invariant MAIT and iNKT cells could partly confound analyses of zero-insertion sequences.

Regarding this clonotype: The antigen is unknown.

TCRdb processed the 5' RACE reads anew with MiXCR; each CDR3 protein has one entry. This table holds hundreds of thousands of distinct CDR3 sequences, more than 9% found once. This sample was also put to use in a study of yellow fever vaccine responses in identical twins. This second report adds: Twins showed a vaccine T cell response that reportedly seemed partly convergent, partly personalized.

What was sequenced was PBMCs. The chain carries TRBV29-1 and TRBJ2-5; TRBD2 is a possible D gene (5 bases). The sequence was obtained from a woman in her late teens or twenties in good health. The CDR3 bases are TGCAGCCTCCCCGCCCACGGGAATGTGGAGACCCAGTACTTC. Translated: CSLPAHGNVETQYF.